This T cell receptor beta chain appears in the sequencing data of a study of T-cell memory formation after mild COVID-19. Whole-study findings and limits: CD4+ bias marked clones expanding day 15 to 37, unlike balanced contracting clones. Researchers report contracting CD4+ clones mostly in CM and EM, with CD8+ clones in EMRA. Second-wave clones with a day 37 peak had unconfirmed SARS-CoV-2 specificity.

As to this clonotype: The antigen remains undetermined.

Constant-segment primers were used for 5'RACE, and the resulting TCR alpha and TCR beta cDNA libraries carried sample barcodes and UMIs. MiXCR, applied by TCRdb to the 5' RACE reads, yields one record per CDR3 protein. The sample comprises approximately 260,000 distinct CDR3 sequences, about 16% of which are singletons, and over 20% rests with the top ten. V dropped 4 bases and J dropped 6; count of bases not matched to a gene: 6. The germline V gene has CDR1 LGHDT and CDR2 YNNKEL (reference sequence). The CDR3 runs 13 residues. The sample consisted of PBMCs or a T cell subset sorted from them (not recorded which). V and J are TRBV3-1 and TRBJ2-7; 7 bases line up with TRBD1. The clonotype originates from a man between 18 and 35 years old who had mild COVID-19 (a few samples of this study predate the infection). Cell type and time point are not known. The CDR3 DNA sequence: TGTGCCAGCAGCCCCGGACAGGTCCGCGAGCAGTACTTC. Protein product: CASSPGQVREQYF.